This paragraph covers one TCR beta chain sequence. Its specificity is not known. This entry belongs to a study of identical twins. Study-wide results and limits: For monozygotic twins, models underestimated out-of-frame TCR alpha sharing.

cDNA carried unique molecular identifiers, and a universal primer site was added by template switching. A single record per CDR3 protein comes from TCRdb applying MiXCR to the 5' RACE reads. The table has some 560,000 distinct CDR3 sequences, approximately 10% seen once. Unmatched junction bases numbered 6, after V lost 6 bases and J lost 8 bases. The CDR3 runs 13 residues. Every one of the donors was a healthy Caucasian. This sample also appeared in a second study, on yellow fever vaccine responses in identical twins.

The sample was PBMCs. The chain is built from TRBV12-3 or TRBV12-4 and TRBJ2-1, with 8 bases fitting TRBD2. The clonotype originates from a woman between 18 and 30 years old in good health. The chain's CDR3 is CASSGGGAYEQFF. The CDR3, as DNA: TGTGCCAGCAGCGGGGGGGGGGCCTATGAGCAGTTCTTC.